The present entry profiles one T cell receptor beta chain with its context. The antigen remains unidentified. Time point defined: week 5, during vaccination. All doses held 300 ug of mutant IDH1 20-mer peptide, with topical imiquimod. The data were obtained in a study of a mutant IDH1 vaccine in newly diagnosed glioma. The germline V gene has CDR1 KGHSH and CDR2 LQKENI. Trimming stripped 1 base from V and 0 bases from J, with 10 bases between. The CDR3 is made up of 16 amino acids. Sequencing was performed with immunoSEQ multiplex PCR; in TCRdb, only in-frame clones are kept and a portion is missing. The sample includes roughly 30,000 clones, about 80% of them seen just once.

The sample consisted of PBMCs, taken from a glioma patient whose treatment included an IDH1 peptide vaccine. The V call is TRBV18, the J call TRBJ2-4; no definite D call. The source is a man aged 25 to 40 with glioma. CDR3 DNA sequence: TGTGCCAGCTCACCACGCTCCAGTGGAGCCAAAAACATTCAGTACTTC. This translates into CASSPRSSGAKNIQYF.